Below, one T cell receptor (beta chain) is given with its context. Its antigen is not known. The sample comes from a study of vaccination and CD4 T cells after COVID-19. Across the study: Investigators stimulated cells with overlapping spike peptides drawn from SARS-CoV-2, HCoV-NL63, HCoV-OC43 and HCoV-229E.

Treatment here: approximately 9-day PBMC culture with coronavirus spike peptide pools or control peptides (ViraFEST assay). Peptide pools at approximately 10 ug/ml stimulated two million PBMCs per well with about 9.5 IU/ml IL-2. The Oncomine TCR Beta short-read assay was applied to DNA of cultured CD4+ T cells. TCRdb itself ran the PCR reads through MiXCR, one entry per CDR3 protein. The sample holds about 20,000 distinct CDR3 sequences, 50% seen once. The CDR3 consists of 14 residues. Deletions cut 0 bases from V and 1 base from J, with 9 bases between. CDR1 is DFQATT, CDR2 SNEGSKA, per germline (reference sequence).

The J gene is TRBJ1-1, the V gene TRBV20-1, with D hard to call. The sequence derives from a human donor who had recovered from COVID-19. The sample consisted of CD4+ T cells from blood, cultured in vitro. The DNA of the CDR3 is TGCAGTGCTAGAGAGGCGGGTCCGAACACTGAAGCTTTCTTT. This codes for CSAREAGPNTEAFF.